This TCR beta chain comes out of a study of T-cell memory formation after mild COVID-19. After 5'RACE with constant-segment primers, TCR alpha and TCR beta cDNA libraries carrying sample barcodes and UMIs were obtained. TCRdb ran MiXCR on the 5' RACE reads and lists one entry per CDR3 protein. The repertoire holds approximately 340,000 distinct CDR3 sequences, 15% to 20% seen once, with about a fifth in the top ten. Study-level points and caveats: CD8+ contracting clones occupied EMRA, while CD4+ ones occupied mainly CM and EM. Clones contracting across day 15 to 85 had a balanced CD4/CD8 profile; later expanding clones leaned CD4+.

As to this clonotype: Its antigen is unidentified.

Germline V gene sequence: CDR1 LGHNA, CDR2 YSLEER. The V and J ends lost 0 bases and 0 bases respectively, with 15 bases between them. This CDR3 is 18 amino acids long. Sequencing was carried out using PBMCs or a T cell subset sorted from them (not recorded which). The origin of this receptor is a man in his late teens or twenties who had mild COVID-19 (a few samples of this study predate the infection). Cell type and time point are not known. This sequence joins TRBV4-3 and TRBJ2-4; D is unresolved. The CDR3 here is CASSQDSPRLLAKNIQYF. CDR3 DNA sequence: TGCGCCAGCAGCCAAGATAGCCCAAGATTACTAGCCAAAAACATTCAGTACTTC.